This TCR beta chain was identified in a study of T cell changes during pregnancy in multiple sclerosis. V shed 2 bases, J shed 2 bases, and the junction held 3 bases outside the gene matches. Germline V gene data show CDR1 as LGHNT and CDR2 as FRNRAP. The CDR3 totals 15 residues. This table comes from immunoSEQ multiplex PCR, and its TCRdb copy is limited to in-frame clones, with some not included. The sample has approximately 93,000 clones; around 90% are singletons. The chain uses TRBV12-5 and TRBJ1-2; 9 positions match TRBD1. The specimen comprised peripheral blood, sampled in the first trimester of pregnancy. This TCR derives from a female donor in good health, enrolled as a control in a pregnancy study. The CDR3 loop reads CASGLSGTGNYGYTF. Written as DNA, the CDR3 is TGTGCTAGTGGTTTGTCCGGGACAGGGAACTATGGCTACACCTTC.